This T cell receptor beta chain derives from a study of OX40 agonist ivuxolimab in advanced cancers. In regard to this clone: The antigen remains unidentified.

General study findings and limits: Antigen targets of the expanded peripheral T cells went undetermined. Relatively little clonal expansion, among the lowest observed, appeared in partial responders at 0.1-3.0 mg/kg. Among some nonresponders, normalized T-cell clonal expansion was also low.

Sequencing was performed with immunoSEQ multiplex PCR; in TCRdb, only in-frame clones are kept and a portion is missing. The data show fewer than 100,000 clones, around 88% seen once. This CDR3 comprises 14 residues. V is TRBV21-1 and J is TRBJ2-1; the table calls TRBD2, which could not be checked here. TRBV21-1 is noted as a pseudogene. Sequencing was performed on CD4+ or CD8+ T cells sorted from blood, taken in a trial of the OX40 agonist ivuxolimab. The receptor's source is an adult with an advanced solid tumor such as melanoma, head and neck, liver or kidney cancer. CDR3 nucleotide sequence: TGTGCCAGCCTTAGGTGGGGGGACCACAATGAGCAGTTCTTC. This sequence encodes CASLRWGDHNEQFF.